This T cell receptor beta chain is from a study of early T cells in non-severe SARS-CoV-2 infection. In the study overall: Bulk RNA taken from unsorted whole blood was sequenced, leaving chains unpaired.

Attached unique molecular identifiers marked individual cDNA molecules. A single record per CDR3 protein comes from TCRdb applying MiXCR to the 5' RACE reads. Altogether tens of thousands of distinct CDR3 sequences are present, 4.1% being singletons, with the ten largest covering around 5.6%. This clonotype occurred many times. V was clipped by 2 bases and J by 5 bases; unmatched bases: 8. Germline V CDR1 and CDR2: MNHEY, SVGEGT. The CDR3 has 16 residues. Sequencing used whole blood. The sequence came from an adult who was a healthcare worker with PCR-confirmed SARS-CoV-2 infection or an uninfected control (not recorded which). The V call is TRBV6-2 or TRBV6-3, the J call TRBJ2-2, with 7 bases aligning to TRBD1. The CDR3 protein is CASSYVVGQMTGELFF. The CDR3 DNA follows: TGTGCCAGCAGTTACGTTGTGGGACAGATGACCGGGGAGCTGTTTTTT.